These T cell receptor beta chains were read from a single sample in a study of regulatory dendritic cells for organ transplantation. Their antigens are not known. Measured with immunoSEQ multiplex PCR; TCRdb has only the in-frame clones, and not every one. The sample records about 12,000 clones, nearly 90% being singletons. The specimen was naive CD8+ T cells from blood cultured with regulatory dendritic cells. These receptors originate from a human donor in good health. The CDR3 runs from the conserved cysteine through the conserved F or W. D genes are given only for firm matches. Some rows mark clone size as missing; the rest say once, few, many or name a class of expanded clone.

NA TRBD2 17 TRBJ2-1 TRBV15 CATSRDLMLAGNNEQFF TGTGCCACCAGCAGAGATCTAATGCTAGCGGGTAACAATGAGCAGTTCTTC
NA TRBD1 15 TRBJ2-1 TRBV5-1 CASSLAEGQYNEQFF TGCGCCAGCAGCTTGGCCGAGGGACAGTACAATGAGCAGTTCTTC
few NA 15 TRBJ1-6 TRBV4-2 CASSQTGTGKVPLHF TGTGCCAGCAGCCAAACCGGGACGGGTAAGGTACCCCTCCACTTT
NA NA 15 TRBJ2-7 TRBV7-9 CASSFPGPTSYEQYF TGTGCCAGCAGCTTCCCGGGACCGACCTCCTACGAGCAGTACTTC
NA NA 16 TRBJ1-6 TRBV4-3 CASSQLTGVWNSPLHF TGCGCCAGCAGCCAACTTACCGGGGTTTGGAATTCACCCCTCCACTTT
NA TRBD2 13 TRBJ2-5 TRBV11-2 CASGATGRGEQYF TGTGCCAGCGGTGCAACAGGGCGGGGGGAGCAGTACTTC
NA NA 17 TRBJ1-4 TRBV19 CASSIFPLSGGEEKLFF TGTGCCAGTAGTATATTTCCCCTTTCCGGGGGCGAGGAAAAACTGTTTTTT
few NA 13 TRBJ1-4 TRBV25-1 CASSEWFPEKLFF TGTGCCAGCAGTGAATGGTTCCCCGAAAAACTGTTTTTT
once NA 12 TRBJ1-5 TRBV28 CASSSDLQPQHF TGTGCCAGCAGTTCGGACCTTCAGCCCCAGCATTTT
NA NA 12 TRBJ2-7 TRBV10-3 CAIWRSSYEQYF TGTGCCATCTGGCGGTCCAGCTACGAGCAGTACTTC
NA NA 16 TRBJ1-4 TRBV4-3 CASSQEGSASHEKLFF TGCGCCAGCAGCCAAGAAGGTTCCGCTTCCCATGAAAAACTGTTTTTT
NA NA 16 TRBJ2-2 TRBV28 CASSLAPGTFTGELFF TGTGCCAGCAGTTTAGCTCCCGGGACATTCACCGGGGAGCTGTTTTTT
NA NA 12 TRBJ2-3 TRBV7-9 CASNPYTDTQYF TGTGCCAGCAATCCCTACACAGATACGCAGTATTTT
NA NA 14 TRBJ2-5 TRBV9 CASSVFSGQETQYF TGTGCCAGCAGCGTATTTTCAGGTCAAGAGACCCAGTACTTC
NA NA 14 TRBJ1-4 TRBV6-6 CASSYDQGGGKLFF TGTGCCAGCAGTTACGACCAGGGAGGCGGAAAACTGTTTTTT
NA TRBD2 14 TRBJ2-3 TRBV19 CASSGTIVGGTQYF TGTGCCAGTTCCGGGACTATAGTTGGGGGTACGCAGTATTTT
few NA 16 TRBJ1-5 TRBV27 CASSLGGQDSNQPQHF TGTGCCAGCAGTTTGGGTGGACAAGATAGCAATCAGCCCCAGCATTTT
few TRBD2 16 TRBJ2-1 TRBV7-9 CASSITSGSSYNEQFF TGTGCCAGCAGCATCACTAGCGGGAGCTCCTACAATGAGCAGTTCTTC
NA TRBD1 14 TRBJ1-5 TRBV30 CAWSPGQGYQPQHF TGTGCCTGGAGCCCCGGACAGGGCTATCAGCCCCAGCATTTT
NA TRBD1 18 TRBJ2-2 TRBV7-3 CASSQMPRQGARTGELFF TGTGCCAGCAGCCAAATGCCGCGACAGGGGGCTCGTACCGGGGAGCTGTTTTTT
NA NA 15 TRBJ2-2 TRBV27 CASSQGVTNTGELFF TGTGCCAGCAGTCAAGGGGTTACGAACACCGGGGAGCTGTTTTTT
NA NA 11 TRBJ2-1 TRBV6-6 CASLLGNEQFF TGTGCCAGCCTATTAGGCAATGAGCAGTTCTTC
NA TRBD2 18 TRBJ2-7 TRBV5-8 CASSLAGLAGGRLSEQYF TGTGCCAGCAGCTTGGCGGGACTAGCGGGAGGGCGTCTATCCGAGCAGTACTTC
NA TRBD2 19 TRBJ2-1 TRBV7-6 CASSFLAGGTVLAIDEQFF TGTGCCAGCAGCTTTCTGGCGGGAGGGACAGTTCTCGCAATTGATGAGCAGTTCTTC
NA NA 12 TRBJ1-1 TRBV30 CAWSADGGEAFF TGTGCCTGGAGTGCGGACGGGGGAGAAGCTTTCTTT
NA NA 11 TRBJ2-1 TRBV19 CASMIASEQFF TGTGCCAGCATGATAGCGAGTGAGCAGTTCTTC
NA NA 14 TRBJ2-4 TRBV5-4 CASREWDGKNIQYF TGTGCCAGCAGGGAATGGGACGGCAAAAACATTCAGTACTTC
NA NA 12 TRBJ2-1 TRBV5-1 CASSPTGPEQFF TGCGCCAGCAGCCCGACGGGCCCCGAGCAGTTCTTC
NA TRBD2 15 TRBJ2-7 TRBV9 CASSVERDSSYEQYF TGTGCCAGCAGCGTCGAGCGGGATTCCTCCTACGAGCAGTACTTC